These 4 T cell receptor beta chains were sequenced from one sample in a study of blood T cell repertoires in COVID-19. Assay used: immunoSEQ multiplex PCR; TCRdb lists only in-frame clones, some missing. The table includes 50,000 to 75,000 clones, 70% to 85% detected once. Source material: peripheral blood. All receptors derive from a man aged 55 to 70 with acute or convalescent COVID-19.

The chain joins TRBV4-1 to TRBJ2-7; a weak D match, TRBD2 (5 bases). The CDR3 is 14 residues long. Trimming removed 3 bases from V and 7 bases from J, with 16 bases in between. CDR1 MGHRA and CDR2 YSYEKL come from the germline V gene. CDR3 DNA sequence: TGCGCCAGCAGCCAGCCCCTCAGTCCGGGAGAGCAGTACTTC. It encodes CASSQPLSPGEQYF.

This chain connects TRBV4-1 to TRBJ1-3; D call uncertain. Trimming removed 0 bases from V and 0 bases from J, with 6 bases in between. The CDR3 loop spans 15 amino acids. Germline loops: CDR1 MGHRA, CDR2 YSYEKL. The CDR3 loop reads CASSQEGYSGNTIYF. For the CDR3, the DNA is TGCGCCAGCAGCCAAGAGGGCTACTCTGGAAACACCATATATTTT.

The chain has TRBV9 and TRBJ2-7, with D possibly matching TRBD1 (5 bases). Germline V lookup: CDR1 SGDLS, CDR2 YYNGEE. The V gene lost 4 bases and the J gene lost 3 bases, with 14 bases spanning the gap. The CDR3 consists of 14 residues. CDR3 protein: CASSPDSSGYEQYF. The DNA for the CDR3 is TGTGCCAGCAGCCCCGACAGTTCTGGCTACGAGCAGTACTTC.

The V gene is TRBV5-5, the J gene TRBJ2-7; D call uncertain. The V end was cut by 5 bases, the J end by 0 bases, with 12 bases between. The CDR3 is 14 amino acids. The germline CDR1 and CDR2 sequences are SGHKS and YYEKEE (reference sequence). The CDR3, as DNA: TGTGCCAGCAGTTATGGCTCTAGCTCCTACGAGCAGTACTTC. Protein product: CASSYGSSSYEQYF.